Listed below are T cell receptor beta chains from one sample, sequenced in a study of human T cells and chemical hapten exposure. TCRdb re-called the RACE reads through MiXCR, storing one row per CDR3 protein. The sample consists of 120,000 or so distinct CDR3 sequences, around 10% of them appearing once. The sample was whole blood, taken in connection with sensitization to the hapten diphenylcyclopropenone (DPC). These receptors were obtained from a woman in her 50s with alopecia areata. Some clones in this sample may be carry-over from other donors' samples. CDR3s include the opening cysteine and the closing phenylalanine or tryptophan. A D gene is named only where the DNA matches it firmly. Clone size is shown for a subset of rows, as once, few, many or a class of expanded clone.

v_gene	len	d_gene	j_gene	abundance	CDR3nt	CDR3aa
TRBV20-1	13	TRBD1	TRBJ2-2	NA	TGCAGTGCTGTGGACAGGGCCACCGGGGAGCTGTTTTTT	CSAVDRATGELFF
TRBV12-3/TRBV12-4	14	NA	TRBJ1-5	NA	TGTGCCAGCAGCCCCGATCTTAGCAATCAGCCCCAGCATTTT	CASSPDLSNQPQHF
TRBV5-1	15	NA	TRBJ2-3	NA	TGCGCCAGCAGCTTTCTCCCAGGGGGCACAGATACGCAGTATTTT	CASSFLPGGTDTQYF
TRBV29-1	13	TRBD2	TRBJ2-3	many	TGCAGCGCGCAGCGGGAGGGCCTGGAGAGGCAGTATTTT	CSAQREGLERQYF
TRBV7-9	16	NA	TRBJ2-6	NA	TGTGCCAGCAGCTTCCCCGGGACCTCTGGGGCCAACGTCCTGACTTTC	CASSFPGTSGANVLTF
TRBV20-1	13	NA	TRBJ1-5	many	TGCAGTGCGACGACAGGTCGAGATCAGCCCCAGCATTTT	CSATTGRDQPQHF
TRBV2	15	TRBD1	TRBJ2-3	few	TGTGCCAGCAGTTACAGGGGCTCTAGCACAGATACGCAGTATTTT	CASSYRGSSTDTQYF
TRBV4-3	15	TRBD1	TRBJ2-7	few	TGCGCCAGCAGCCAAGGGACAGGGTATTCCTACGAGCAGTACTTC	CASSQGTGYSYEQYF
TRBV13	17	TRBD2	TRBJ2-3	few	TGTGCCAGCAGCCTCGGTGGGCGCGGGGGAACGACAGATACGCAGTATTTT	CASSLGGRGGTTDTQYF
TRBV13	17	NA	TRBJ2-5	few	TGTGCCAGCAGCTTAGGACAGCACCACCCAAACCTAGAGACCCAGTACTTC	CASSLGQHHPNLETQYF